The 30 T cell receptor beta chains below all came from one sample that was sequenced in a study of blood T cell repertoires in COVID-19. Libraries were prepared by immunoSEQ multiplex PCR; TCRdb keeps only in-frame clonotypes and omits some of them. This table has approximately 670,000 clones, more than 80% appearing once. The sequencing sample was made of peripheral blood. The receptors come from a woman younger than 35 with acute or convalescent COVID-19.

This clone was seen only a few times. Other DNA sequences in this specimen translate into the identical CDR3. V gene TRBV7-9 combines with J gene TRBJ1-1; no clear D gene. V lost 8 bases and J lost 0, with 4 bases in between. Germline assignment: CDR1 SEHNR and CDR2 FQNEAQ (reference sequence). The CDR3 loop spans 11 amino acids. The CDR3 DNA follows: TGTGCCAGCGGGCTGAACACTGAAGCTTTCTTT. As protein: CASGLNTEAFF.

The chain uses TRBV4-3 and TRBJ1-6, with D perhaps TRBD1 (5 bases). V shed 0 bases and J shed 10 bases, with 19 bases lying between them. The CDR3 has 17 amino acids. The germline V gene has CDR1 LGHNA and CDR2 YSLEER. The CDR3 is CASSQDGLRGGRSPLHF. CDR3 DNA sequence: TGCGCCAGCAGCCAAGATGGTTTGCGGGGCGGGAGGTCACCCCTCCACTTT.

The rearrangement links TRBV14 to TRBJ1-6, with a possible D match to TRBD1 (6 bases). CDR1 and CDR2 from the germline V gene are SGHDN and FVKESK. CDR3 length equals 14 residues. Trimming took 5 bases from V and 9 from J, leaving 14 bases between them. This chain's CDR3 is CASSLKGGGSPLHF. Written as DNA, the CDR3 is TGTGCCAGCAGCTTAAAAGGGGGGGGTTCACCCCTCCACTTT.

Concerning this clone: At one of its ends the junction is not consistent with the germline gene, which may arise from a read error. The chain uses TRBV7-9 and TRBJ2-7, with unresolved D. CDR3 length: 13 amino acids. Germline assignment: CDR1 SEHNR and CDR2 FQNEAQ (reference sequence). Written as DNA, the CDR3 is TGTGCCAGCAGCTTAGGATCCTTAGTGGGCAACGACTTC. Its translation is CASSLGSLVGNDF. The full variable domain, with the rest looked up from reference TRBV7-9 and TRBJ2-7, is DTGVSQNPRHKITKRGQNVTFRCDPISEHNRLYWYRQTLGQGPEFLTYFQNEAQLEKSRLLSDRFSAERPKGSFSTLEIQRTEQGDSAMYLCASSLGSLVGNDFGPGTRLTVT.

This clone came up once. The chain couples TRBV5-1 to TRBJ1-2, with D possibly being TRBD1 (6 bases). CDR1 SGHRS and CDR2 YFSETQ come from the germline V gene. This CDR3 has 14 residues. Trimming took 0 bases from V and 5 from J, leaving 11 bases between them. In DNA, the CDR3 is TGCGCCAGCAGCTTGGACAGGGATTTGTATGGCTACACCTTC. It translates to CASSLDRDLYGYTF.

The rearrangement uses TRBV7-2 and TRBJ2-7; tentatively, D is TRBD2 (6 bases). Trimming cost V 5 bases and J 5 bases, with 13 bases left between them. CDR3 length: 13 amino acids. The germline CDR1 and CDR2 sequences are SGHTA and FQGNSA. The CDR3 DNA follows: TGTGCCAGCAGCCTACGGGAGAGGCACGAGCAGTACTTC. It yields the protein CASSLRERHEQYF.

In the case of this clone: Other DNA sequences in this sample translate to the same CDR3. J is TRBJ1-5 and V is TRBV7-9, with 7 bases fitting TRBD1. Germline V gene sequence: CDR1 SEHNR, CDR2 FQNEAQ (reference sequence). Trimming took 5 bases from V and 4 from J; bases not matched to a gene: 5. CDR3 length: 14 residues. The CDR3 bases are TGTGCCAGCAGCCCCCGGGACAGTAATCAGCCCCAGCATTTT. Protein sequence: CASSPRDSNQPQHF.

This sequence joins TRBV27 and TRBJ1-1; D gene ambiguous. The length of the CDR3 is 16 residues. Germline CDR1 and CDR2: MNHEY and SMNVEV (reference sequence). Between the trimmed V and J ends, which lost 5 bases and 1 base, there was a span of 17 bases. This CDR3 is CASSTSTPRGNTEAFF. The CDR3 bases are TGTGCCAGCAGTACATCCACTCCCCGGGGGAACACTGAAGCTTTCTTT.

The chain employs TRBV27 and TRBJ2-2, with 8 bases identical to TRBD2. With 7 bases clipped from V and 2 bases from J, the junction kept 6 bases outside the gene matches. The CDR3 length is 15 residues. CDR1 MNHEY and CDR2 SMNVEV come from the germline V gene (reference sequence). CDR3 region: CASMGSGVNTGELFF. CDR3 DNA: TGTGCCAGCATGGGTAGCGGGGTCAACACCGGGGAGCTGTTTTTT.

The V and J genes are TRBV11-3 and TRBJ2-1, with D possibly matching TRBD1 (5 bases). Trimming left V 5 bases short and J 0 bases short, with 8 bases between. The CDR3 extends over 14 amino acids. In germline, CDR1 is SGHNT, CDR2 YENEEA. The CDR3 region has the DNA TGTGCCAGCAGCGGGGCAAGCTCCTACAATGAGCAGTTCTTC. This translates into CASSGASSYNEQFF.

The chain links TRBV6-5 to TRBJ1-1; maybe TRBD1 (6 bases). Trimming pared 8 bases from V and 1 base from J, leaving 11 bases between. Germline CDR1 is MNHEY and CDR2 is SVGAGI. This CDR3 is 13 amino acids long. CDR3 sequence reads: CASGRGQNTEAFF. CDR3 coding DNA: TGTGCCAGCGGACGGGGACAGAACACTGAAGCTTTCTTT.

The gene calls are TRBV15 and TRBJ1-2; 8 nucleotides agree with TRBD1. Per the germline V gene, CDR1 is LNHNV and CDR2 is YYDKDF (reference sequence). The CDR3 is 12 residues long. The V and J ends lost 8 bases and 5 bases, in that order; junction bases with no gene match: 4. CDR3 in amino acids: CATQGASYGYTF. In nucleotides, the CDR3 is TGTGCCACCCAGGGGGCTAGTTATGGCTACACCTTC.

The CDR3 bases are TGTGCCAGCTCAGGCTCTGGGGCCAACGTCCTGACTTTC. Its protein product is CASSGSGANVLTF. The genes are TRBV9 and TRBJ2-6; the D is unclear. This CDR3 spans 13 amino acids. Trimming pared 7 bases from V and 0 bases from J, leaving 5 bases between. Germline V gene lookup returns CDR1 SGDLS and CDR2 YYNGEE.

The chain recombines TRBV6-2 or TRBV6-3 with TRBJ1-1; D is possibly TRBD1 (6 bases). The CDR3 contains 13 residues. The germline V and J ends were trimmed by 2 bases and 7 bases, with 11 bases remaining between them. Germline values: CDR1 MNHEY, CDR2 SVGEGT. CDR3 sequence: CASSYPGQREAFF. CDR3 nucleotide sequence: TGTGCCAGCAGTTACCCTGGACAGCGTGAAGCTTTCTTT.

The rearrangement joins TRBV4-1 to TRBJ1-1, with D tentatively TRBD1 (5 bases). CDR1 MGHRA and CDR2 YSYEKL come from the germline V gene. This CDR3 contains 17 residues. Trimming took off 0 bases at V and 4 bases at J, with 18 bases between the two ends. Here the CDR3 reads CASSQDSRRQFGTEAFF. The CDR3 DNA reads TGCGCCAGCAGCCAAGATTCTAGGAGACAGTTCGGCACTGAAGCTTTCTTT.

The chain carries TRBV9 and TRBJ2-3; 16 nucleotides agree with TRBD2. Germline V gene lookup returns CDR1 SGDLS and CDR2 YYNGEE. V dropped 3 bases and J dropped 1; count of bases not matched to a gene: 5. CDR3 length equals 18 residues. The CDR3 sequence: CASSAGLAGGLGTDTQYF. The CDR3, as DNA: TGTGCCAGCAGCGCGGGACTAGCGGGGGGGCTGGGCACAGATACGCAGTATTTT.

The chain is built from TRBV7-9 and TRBJ2-1, with 14 positions matching TRBD2. After removal of 5 bases from V and 6 bases from J, the junction contained 6 bases not matched to a gene. The CDR3 contains 16 residues. Germline V CDR1 and CDR2: SEHNR, FQNEAQ (reference sequence). The CDR3 coding sequence is TGTGCCAGCAGCCCCCGACTAGCGGGGGGGCTCAATGAGCAGTTCTTC. It encodes CASSPRLAGGLNEQFF.

The chain uses TRBV7-2 and TRBJ2-2; D perhaps matches TRBD2 (6 bases). This CDR3 is 15 amino acids long. The germline gives CDR1 SGHTA, CDR2 FQGNSA. Trimming took off 1 base at V and 1 base at J, with 7 bases between the two ends. The CDR3 DNA reads TGTGCCAGCAGCTTAGAAGCGGGGAACACCGGGGAGCTGTTTTTT. Its translation: CASSLEAGNTGELFF.

The V gene is TRBV9, the J gene TRBJ2-1; D is perhaps TRBD2 (6 bases). This CDR3 region has 13 residues. CDR1 SGDLS and CDR2 YYNGEE come from the germline V gene. The V gene lost 0 bases and the J gene lost 8 bases, with 9 bases spanning the gap. The CDR3 coding sequence is TGTGCCAGCAGCGTAGGTGGGGAGGATGAGCAGTTCTTC. Translation: CASSVGGEDEQFF.

V and J are TRBV19 and TRBJ2-2; D possibly corresponds to TRBD1 (6 bases). Trimming stripped 5 bases from V and 8 bases from J, with 18 bases between. The CDR3 contains 15 residues. Germline lookup yields CDR1 LNHDA and CDR2 SQIVND (reference sequence). Written as DNA, the CDR3 is TGTGCCAGTAGTGTGCAACCAGGGGCAGGGGGGGAGCTGTTTTTT. The encoded protein is CASSVQPGAGGELFF.

The gene calls are TRBV7-6 and TRBJ2-2; 9 nucleotides agree with TRBD2. Germline CDR1 is SGHVS and CDR2 is FNYEAQ. V lost 5 bases to trimming and J lost 6 bases; unmatched junction nucleotides: 7. This CDR3 spans 15 amino acids. The CDR3 reads CASSPPRGGAGELFF. Here the CDR3 DNA reads TGTGCCAGCAGCCCTCCCCGCGGGGGGGCCGGGGAGCTGTTTTTT. Full variable domain (rest looked up from reference TRBV7-6 and TRBJ2-2): GAGVSQSPRYKVTKRGQDVALRCDPISGHVSLYWYRQALGQGPEFLTYFNYEAQQDKSGLPNDRFSAERPEGSISTLTIQRTEQRDSAMYRCASSPPRGGAGELFFGEGSRLTVL.

The rearrangement links TRBV11-3 to TRBJ2-2; 8 bases match TRBD2. J gave up 6 bases and V 8 bases, and 8 bases lay outside the gene matches. Germline CDR1 reads SGHNT; CDR2 reads YENEEA. The CDR3 is 14 amino acids. CDR3 loop: CASSPQTSAGELFF. CDR3 coding DNA: TGTGCCAGCTCCCCTCAGACTAGCGCCGGGGAGCTGTTTTTT.

The V gene is TRBV5-1, the J gene TRBJ1-1; TRBD1 matches at 8 bases. The V and J ends lost 5 bases and 3 bases, in that order; junction bases with no gene match: 3. The CDR3 sequence is 13 residues long. CDR1 SGHRS and CDR2 YFSETQ come from the germline V gene. CDR3 amino acids: CASRDREDTEAFF. CDR3 DNA: TGCGCCAGCAGGGACAGGGAGGACACTGAAGCTTTCTTT.

Here the CDR3 reads CASSRSGTPSTTGELFF. The CDR3 DNA is TGTGCCAGCAGTCGCTCCGGGACTCCGTCGACCACCGGGGAGCTGTTTTTT. The chain carries TRBV27 and TRBJ2-2; D is perhaps TRBD2 (6 bases). Germline V CDR1 and CDR2: MNHEY, SMNVEV (reference sequence). The CDR3 loop spans 17 amino acids. V was cut by 5 bases and J by 4 bases, with 20 bases left in between.

V and J are TRBV7-8 and TRBJ2-3; 7 nucleotides line up with TRBD1. Germline trimming cut 6 bases from V and 4 bases from J; bases unmatched to any gene: 10. CDR3 length: 15 amino acids. Germline loops: CDR1 SGHVS, CDR2 FQNEAQ. The CDR3 here is CASRAGTVGSDTQYF. The DNA for the CDR3 is TGTGCCAGCAGGGCCGGGACAGTTGGGTCAGATACGCAGTATTTT.

This chain connects TRBV4-1 to TRBJ2-2; possibly TRBD2 for D (6 bases). The V gene lost 7 bases and the J gene lost 1 base, with 16 bases spanning the gap. The CDR3 extends over 16 amino acids. Germline values: CDR1 MGHRA, CDR2 YSYEKL. The CDR3: CASNSGDFGNTGELFF. The CDR3 DNA sequence: TGCGCCAGCAACTCCGGGGACTTCGGGAACACCGGGGAGCTGTTTTTT.

The gene calls are TRBV14 and TRBJ2-1, with 7 bases lining up with TRBD1. The germline CDR1 and CDR2 sequences are SGHDN and FVKESK. The CDR3 contains 16 residues. With 3 bases clipped from V and 4 bases from J, the junction kept 9 bases outside the gene matches. CDR3 protein: CASSQLSRQGYNEQFF. For the CDR3, the DNA is TGTGCCAGCAGCCAGCTCTCGAGACAGGGATACAATGAGCAGTTCTTC.

V and J are TRBV5-1 and TRBJ1-4; TRBD1 might be the D (6 bases). CDR1 is SGHRS and CDR2 is YFSETQ in the germline V gene. The length of the CDR3 is 15 residues. V was pared by 1 base and J by 10 bases, with 17 bases between. The CDR3 DNA follows: TGCGCCAGCAGCTTGAGGGGACAAACCCCGGGAAAACTGTTTTTT. It is translated as CASSLRGQTPGKLFF.

This rearrangement joins TRBV19 to TRBJ1-2, with D possibly TRBD1 on 6 matching bases. The CDR3 consists of 15 residues. Per germline, CDR1 LNHDA and CDR2 SQIVND (reference sequence). The germline V and J ends were trimmed by 1 base and 8 bases, with 17 bases remaining between them. The CDR3 sequence: CASSIGQGKGRGYTF. Written as DNA, the CDR3 is TGTGCCAGTAGTATAGGTCAGGGGAAAGGAAGAGGCTACACCTTC.

V and J are TRBV7-3 and TRBJ1-2; the match to TRBD1 covers 9 bases. Per germline, CDR1 SGHTA and CDR2 FQGTGA. CDR3 length equals 19 residues. With 5 bases clipped from V and 0 bases from J, the junction kept 16 bases outside the gene matches. CDR3 residues: CASSPRDRETDRANYGYTF. CDR3 in DNA: TGTGCCAGCAGCCCACGGGACAGGGAGACAGATAGGGCTAACTATGGCTACACCTTC.